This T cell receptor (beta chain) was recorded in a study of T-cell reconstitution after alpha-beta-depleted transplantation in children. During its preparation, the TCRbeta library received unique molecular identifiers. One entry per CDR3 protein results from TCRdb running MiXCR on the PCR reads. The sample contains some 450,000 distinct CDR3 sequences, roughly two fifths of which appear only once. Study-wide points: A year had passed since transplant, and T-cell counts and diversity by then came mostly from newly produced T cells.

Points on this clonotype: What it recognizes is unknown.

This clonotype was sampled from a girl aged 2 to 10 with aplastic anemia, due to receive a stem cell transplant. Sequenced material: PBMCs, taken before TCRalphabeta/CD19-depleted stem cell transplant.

The CDR3 loop is CASSKRHTDTQYF. The CDR3 DNA follows: TGTGCCAGCTCGAAGCGGCACACAGATACGCAGTATTTT. V is TRBV18 and J is TRBJ2-3; tentatively, D is TRBD2 (5 bases). CDR1 and CDR2 from the germline V gene are KGHSH and LQKENI. Deletions cut 6 bases from V and 2 bases from J, with 9 bases between. This CDR3 is 13 amino acids long.